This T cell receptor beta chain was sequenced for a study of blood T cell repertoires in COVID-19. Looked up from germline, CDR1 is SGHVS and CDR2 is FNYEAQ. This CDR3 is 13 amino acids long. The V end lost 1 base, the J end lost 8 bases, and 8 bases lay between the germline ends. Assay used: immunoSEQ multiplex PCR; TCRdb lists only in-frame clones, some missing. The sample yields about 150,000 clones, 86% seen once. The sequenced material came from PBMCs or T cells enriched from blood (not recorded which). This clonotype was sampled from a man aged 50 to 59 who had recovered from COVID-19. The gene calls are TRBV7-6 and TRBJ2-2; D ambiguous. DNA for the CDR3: TGTGCCAGCAGCTTAGGGGCTCTGGGGGAGCTGTTTTTT. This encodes CASSLGALGELFF.